Listed here are 22 T cell receptor beta chains from one sample, sequenced in a study of technical replicates of blood from several donors. The repertoire was sequenced with immunoSEQ multiplex PCR; TCRdb's copy has only in-frame clones and lacks some. In the table there are about 64,000 clones, approximately 86% of which are singletons. Sequenced material: PBMCs. These TCRs come from a human donor in good health. Some clones in this sample may be carry-over from other donors' samples.

The V gene is TRBV4-2, the J gene TRBJ2-2; possible D gene TRBD2, 5 bases. Trimming pared 3 bases from V and 4 bases from J, leaving 15 bases between. The CDR3 spans 16 residues. Germline V gene sequence: CDR1 LGHNA, CDR2 YNFKEQ. The CDR3 sequence is CASSQEGPGSTGELFF. Here the CDR3 DNA reads TGTGCCAGCAGCCAGGAAGGACCTGGGAGCACCGGGGAGCTGTTTTTT.

The chain uses TRBV5-1 and TRBJ1-3, with D perhaps matching TRBD1 (5 bases). The CDR3 spans 15 residues. Deletions cut 3 bases from V and 2 bases from J, with 12 bases between. The V gene's germline CDR1 is SGHRS and CDR2 YFSETQ. CDR3 sequence reads: CASSSNGGPGNTIYF. The CDR3 DNA sequence: TGCGCCAGCAGCTCCAACGGGGGTCCTGGAAACACCATATATTTT.

CDR3 loop: CASRQGAQPQHF. CDR3 bases: TGTGCCAGCAGACAGGGGGCTCAGCCCCAGCATTTT. This chain connects TRBV2 to TRBJ1-5, with 9 bases that match TRBD1. The CDR3 spans 12 residues. CDR1 and CDR2 from the germline V gene are SNHLY and FYNNEI. The J segment lost 6 bases and the V segment lost 6 bases, leaving 0 bases of the junction unmatched.

The V call is TRBV18, the J call TRBJ1-1, with D possibly being TRBD1 (5 bases). The V gene lost 3 bases and the J gene lost 4 bases, with 12 bases spanning the gap. The CDR3 is 14 residues long. The germline gives CDR1 KGHSH, CDR2 LQKENI. Here the CDR3 reads CASSPNLGGTEAFF. Written as DNA, the CDR3 is TGTGCCAGCTCACCGAACCTGGGGGGCACTGAAGCTTTCTTT.

This clone was counted a single time. The genes are TRBV18 and TRBJ2-6; D gene uncertain. Germline-derived CDR1 and CDR2 are KGHSH and LQKENI. The CDR3 consists of 16 residues. V was pared by 1 base and J by 3 bases, with 10 bases between. The CDR3 DNA sequence: TGTGCCAGCTCACCACAGCGCAGCTATGGGGCCAACGTCCTGACTTTC. Translating it yields CASSPQRSYGANVLTF.

The rearrangement links TRBV4-3 to TRBJ2-7, with 9 bases that match TRBD1. With 0 bases clipped from V and 4 bases from J, the junction kept 13 bases outside the gene matches. Germline-derived CDR1 and CDR2 are LGHNA and YSLEER. This CDR3 is built from 18 residues. The CDR3 DNA reads TGCGCCAGCAGCCAAGACGTCGTCGAGGGACAGGGAGAATACGAGCAGTACTTC. This encodes CASSQDVVEGQGEYEQYF.

The V gene is TRBV18, the J gene TRBJ1-5, with D possibly being TRBD1 (5 bases). The ends were cut back, 1 base at V and 7 bases at J, with 14 bases in the middle. Germline values: CDR1 KGHSH, CDR2 LQKENI. The CDR3 consists of 15 residues. CDR3 region: CASSPQDTDRQPQHF. Here the CDR3 DNA reads TGTGCCAGCTCACCACAGGACACGGATAGACAGCCCCAGCATTTT.

V is TRBV29-1 and J is TRBJ1-2; D might be TRBD1 (6 bases). V was trimmed by 8 bases and J by 7 bases, leaving 20 bases between them. Germline-derived CDR1 and CDR2 are SQVTM and ANQGSEA. This CDR3 contains 13 residues. The CDR3 spells CSNPAGGASGYTF. CDR3 sequence (DNA): TGCAGCAATCCCGCGGGGGGCGCAAGTGGCTACACCTTC. Using reference TRBV29-1 and TRBJ1-2 for the parts outside the CDR3, the full variable domain is SAVISQKPSRDICQRGTSLTIQCQVDSQVTMMFWYRQQPGQSLTLIATANQGSEATYESGFVIDKFPISRPNLTFSTLTVSNMSPEDSSIYLCSNPAGGASGYTFGSGTRLTVV.

The chain couples TRBV4-3 to TRBJ1-6; no clear D gene. The V and J ends lost 0 bases and 7 bases respectively, with 7 bases between them. Germline assignment: CDR1 LGHNA and CDR2 YSLEER. The CDR3 loop spans 14 amino acids. The CDR3 nucleotides read TGCGCCAGCAGCCAAGACGGGGAAAATTCACCCCTCCACTTT. Its protein is CASSQDGENSPLHF.

V gene TRBV2 combines with J gene TRBJ2-1, with 8 nucleotides matching TRBD1. Losses at the gene ends were 5 bases for V and 0 bases for J; bases not matched to a gene: 3. In germline, CDR1 is SNHLY, CDR2 FYNNEI. The CDR3 is made up of 15 amino acids. The CDR3 reads CASSTTGGSYNEQFF. The CDR3 coding sequence is TGTGCCAGCAGTACTACAGGGGGCTCCTACAATGAGCAGTTCTTC.

This clone was seen a handful of times. The chain links TRBV13 to TRBJ2-5, with 7 bases fitting TRBD2. Germline values: CDR1 PRHDT, CDR2 FYEKMQ (reference sequence). This CDR3 region has 20 residues. The ends lost 4 bases at V and 0 bases at J; junction bases unmatched: 20. The CDR3 spells CASSSAGPQRDVPYQETQYF. In DNA, the CDR3 is TGTGCCAGCAGCTCCGCGGGGCCCCAGCGGGATGTCCCCTACCAAGAGACCCAGTACTTC. Drawing the rest from reference TRBV13 and TRBJ2-5, the complete variable domain is AAGVIQSPRHLIKEKRETATLKCYPIPRHDTVYWYQQGPGQDPQFLISFYEKMQSDKGSIPDRFSAQQFSDYHSELNMSSLELGDSALYFCASSSAGPQRDVPYQETQYFGPGTRLLVL.

The chain is built from TRBV9 and TRBJ2-2; no clear D gene. V was shortened by 0 bases and J by 6 bases, with 6 bases between the two germline ends. The CDR3 totals 13 residues. Germline CDR1 SGDLS, CDR2 YYNGEE. The CDR3 spells CASSVDGPGELFF. CDR3 sequence (DNA): TGTGCCAGCAGCGTAGACGGTCCCGGGGAGCTGTTTTTT.

The V and J genes are TRBV11-3 and TRBJ2-7; TRBD1 aligns across 8 bases. The V gene end was trimmed by 5 bases and the J gene end by 6 bases; junction bases not matched to a gene: 6. In germline, CDR1 is SGHNT, CDR2 YENEEA. The CDR3 is made up of 13 amino acids. CDR3 coding DNA: TGTGCCAGCAGCCTACAGGACAGGGCCGAGCAGTACTTC. As protein: CASSLQDRAEQYF.

In this sample, this clone turned up a few times. This sample also contains other DNA sequences that code for the same CDR3. The chain is built from TRBV27 and TRBJ1-1; maybe TRBD1 (5 bases). The CDR3 spans 15 residues. With 2 bases removed from V and 3 bases from J, the gap between germline ends came to 13 bases. Germline values: CDR1 MNHEY, CDR2 SMNVEV (reference sequence). DNA of the CDR3: TGTGCCAGCAGTTTAGGTTGGGGCCTGGACACTGAAGCTTTCTTT. Amino acids: CASSLGWGLDTEAFF.

This clone appeared a few times. The chain has TRBV4-2 and TRBJ1-5; D may be TRBD1 (5 bases). The CDR3 extends over 14 amino acids. The germline gives CDR1 LGHNA, CDR2 YNFKEQ. V dropped 0 bases and J dropped 3 bases, with 6 bases sitting between them. CDR3 in amino acids: CASSQDRVNQPQHF. The DNA of the CDR3 is TGTGCCAGCAGCCAAGACAGGGTCAATCAGCCCCAGCATTTT.

For the CDR3, the DNA is TGTGCCAGCAGCAGACAGGGTCTAGCTGAGTACGAGCAGTACTTC. The encoded protein is CASSRQGLAEYEQYF. The V and J genes are TRBV21-1 and TRBJ2-7; TRBD1, the table's D call, was not compared with the DNA. TRBV21-1 counts as a pseudogene. There are 15 residues in the CDR3.

The V gene is TRBV7-6, the J gene TRBJ2-7; 9 bases are a match to TRBD1. Germline trimming cut 1 base from V and 0 bases from J; bases unmatched to any gene: 1. CDR1 and CDR2 from the germline V gene are SGHVS and FNYEAQ. This CDR3 spans 15 amino acids. The CDR3 region is CASSLEQGASYEQYF. CDR3 in DNA: TGTGCCAGCAGCTTAGAACAGGGGGCCTCCTACGAGCAGTACTTC.

This sequence joins TRBV7-9 and TRBJ2-3, with TRBD1 as a possible D gene (5 bases). Germline V lookup: CDR1 SEHNR, CDR2 FQNEAQ (reference sequence). The V and J ends lost 4 bases and 0 bases respectively, with 14 bases between them. The CDR3 totals 16 residues. The CDR3 nucleotides are TGTGCCAGCAGCTCCCCCCAGGGTCATAGCACAGATACGCAGTATTTT. It is translated as CASSSPQGHSTDTQYF.

This clone was recorded a few times. The chain has TRBV6-5 and TRBJ2-1; possibly TRBD2 for D (6 bases). CDR3 size: 15 residues. Germline loops: CDR1 MNHEY, CDR2 SVGAGI. V was pared by 6 bases and J by 9 bases, with 21 bases between. The CDR3 bases are TGTGCCAGCAGACCCCGTCCCGGGACCGGGAGTGAGCAGTTCTTC. It translates to CASRPRPGTGSEQFF.

CDR3 region: CASSLSGVRTEAFF. CDR3 nucleotides: TGTGCCAGCAGCTTAAGTGGTGTTCGGACTGAAGCTTTCTTT. The chain carries TRBV7-9 and TRBJ1-1; D is unclear. CDR3 size: 14 residues. Germline loops: CDR1 SEHNR, CDR2 FQNEAQ (reference sequence). The ends were cut back, 2 bases at V and 5 bases at J, with 12 bases in the middle.

The chain combines TRBV11-3 with TRBJ2-7, with D possibly matching TRBD1 (6 bases). This CDR3 is built from 13 residues. Germline-derived CDR1 and CDR2 are SGHNT and YENEEA. V was shortened by 1 base and J by 3 bases, with 7 bases between the two germline ends. This CDR3 reads CASSLGTDYEQYF. The DNA for the CDR3 is TGTGCCAGCAGCTTAGGGACAGACTACGAGCAGTACTTC.

The chain is built from TRBV6-6 and TRBJ2-1; 11 bases map to TRBD2. The V gene's germline CDR1 is MNHNY and CDR2 SVGAGI (reference sequence). The trim removed 1 base at V and 7 bases at J, leaving 3 bases unmatched. The CDR3 contains 15 residues. CDR3 amino acids: CASSYLAGGRNEQFF. The CDR3 region has the DNA TGTGCCAGCAGTTACTTAGCGGGAGGGCGAAATGAGCAGTTCTTC.